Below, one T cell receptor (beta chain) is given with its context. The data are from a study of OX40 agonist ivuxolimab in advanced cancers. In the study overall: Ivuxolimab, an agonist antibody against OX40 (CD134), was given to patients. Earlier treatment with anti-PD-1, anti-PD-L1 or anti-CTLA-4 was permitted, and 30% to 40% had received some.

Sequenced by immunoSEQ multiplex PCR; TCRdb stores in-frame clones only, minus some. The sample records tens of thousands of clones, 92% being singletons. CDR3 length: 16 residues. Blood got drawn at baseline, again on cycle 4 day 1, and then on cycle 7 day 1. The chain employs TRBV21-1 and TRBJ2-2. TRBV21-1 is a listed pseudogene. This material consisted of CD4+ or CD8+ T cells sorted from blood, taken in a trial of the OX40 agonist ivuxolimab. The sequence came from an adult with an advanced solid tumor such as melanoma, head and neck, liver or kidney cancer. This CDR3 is CASSLYRGVWSGQLFF. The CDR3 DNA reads TGTGCCAGCAGCCTGTATCGTGGGGTCTGGTCGGGTCAGCTGTTTTTT.